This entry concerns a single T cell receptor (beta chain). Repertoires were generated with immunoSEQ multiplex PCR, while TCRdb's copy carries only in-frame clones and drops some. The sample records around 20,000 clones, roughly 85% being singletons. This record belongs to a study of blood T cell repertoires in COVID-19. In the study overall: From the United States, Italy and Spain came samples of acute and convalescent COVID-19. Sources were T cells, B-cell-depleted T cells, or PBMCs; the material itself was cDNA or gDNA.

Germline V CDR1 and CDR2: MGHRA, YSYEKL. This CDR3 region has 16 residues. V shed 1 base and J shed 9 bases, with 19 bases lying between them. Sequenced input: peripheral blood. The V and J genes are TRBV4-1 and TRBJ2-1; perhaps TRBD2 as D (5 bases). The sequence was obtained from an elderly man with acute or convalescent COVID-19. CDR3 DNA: TGCGCCAGCAGCCAAGGGCTTACAACTACTAGTTCTGAGCAGTTCTTC. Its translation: CASSQGLTTTSSEQFF.